The entry below describes one TCR beta chain. Its antigen is still unknown. No qualities accompany the bases; no much larger clone lies one base away. The collaborating institutions used their own protocols to collect whole blood in K2EDTA tubes. For TCRbeta analysis, collaborators shipped samples in one of three forms: frozen whole blood, isolated PBMCs, or DNA extracted from either of those sample types. These data belong to a study of blood T cell repertoires in COVID-19 (dated by TCRdb to about 2020). As for the study more broadly: Samples from collaborators originated in the United States, Italy and Spain and spanned both the acute and convalescent phases of COVID-19. The prospective study material was composed of cDNA or gDNA derived from T cells, B-cell-depleted T cells, or PBMCs. The repertoires were released in a freely available public database meant as a resource for research on the immune response to SARS-CoV-2. Nearly every sample came with metadata listing a de-identified subject ID, COVID-19 status, age in years and sex. Where available, HLA class I and class II types were taken from metadata supplied by the sample provider and were not determined by assay-based typing. The dataset comprised deeply sampled blood TCRbeta repertoires from subjects exposed to, actively infected with, or recovered from COVID-19. Samples were obtained from the ongoing ImmuneRACE study (first 160 participants) and from about 1,300 subjects provided by 6 global collaborators. On the study overall, not on this receptor specifically: Clinical and demographic metadata were provided uncurated, with the amount varying by source and participant.

TCRbeta CDR3 regions were amplified from genomic DNA by means of the immunoSEQ Assay, a bias-controlled multiplex PCR. The study's own analysis went as follows. Nucleated cell counts per sample were estimated from amplification of reference gene primers within the assay. To quantify the absolute abundance of each unique TCRbeta CDR3 rearrangement, sequence reads were collapsed and filtered. For each sample, productive Simpson clonality was calculated as the square root of Simpson's diversity index across productive rearrangements. TCRdb took over this immuneACCESS table, retaining in-frame rearrangements with V and J assigned. Such tables are incomplete; in checked studies, under half of the missing clones stem from an unresolved V gene, and the remainder is unexplained. Clone size and V and J calls were adopted from that table, with D and trimming inferred from the DNA. Present in this sample are some 74,000 clones, 60% to 80% of which were seen just once. Of the sample, 12% falls within the top ten clones.

Trimming takes 4 bases from V and 9 bases from J, and the germline ends sit 13 bases apart. CDR1 and CDR2 (SNHLY, FYNNEI) derive from the germline V gene. From the cysteine through the phenylalanine, the CDR3 covers 14 amino acids. Only the CDR3 part of the read is kept: 42 bases, read in frame from the first base. The chain couples TRBV2 to TRBJ1-6; no D gene is confidently identified. The TCR comes from a human donor in a cohort sampled during active COVID-19. Specimen: peripheral blood. For the CDR3, the sequence is CASSGARGSSPLHF. The sequenced DNA is TGTGCCAGCAGTGGTGCCCGAGGGAGTTCACCCCTCCACTTT.